This T cell receptor (beta chain) was observed in a study of response to subunit inactivated influenza vaccine. In regard to this clonotype: Its antigen is not identified.

CDR1 and CDR2 (germline): SGHTS, YDEGEE. The CDR3 is 15 residues long. Trimming pared 4 bases from V and 2 bases from J, leaving 14 bases between. Study-wide findings and caveats: Each seasonal influenza vaccination recruits few new T cells, the authors suggested.

TCRdb called the RT-PCR reads again in MiXCR, with one record for every CDR3 protein. The table includes some 800,000 distinct CDR3 sequences, over 20% detected once. The chain carries TRBV5-8 and TRBJ2-3; possibly TRBD2 for D (5 bases). The specimen was PBMCs from blood, collected more than 4 days after vaccination. This TCR was recovered from a man aged 45 to 65 who received an inactivated influenza vaccine. The CDR3 sequence: CASSRAASFTDTQYF. The CDR3 DNA reads TGTGCCAGCAGCCGGGCGGCTAGCTTCACAGATACGCAGTATTTT.